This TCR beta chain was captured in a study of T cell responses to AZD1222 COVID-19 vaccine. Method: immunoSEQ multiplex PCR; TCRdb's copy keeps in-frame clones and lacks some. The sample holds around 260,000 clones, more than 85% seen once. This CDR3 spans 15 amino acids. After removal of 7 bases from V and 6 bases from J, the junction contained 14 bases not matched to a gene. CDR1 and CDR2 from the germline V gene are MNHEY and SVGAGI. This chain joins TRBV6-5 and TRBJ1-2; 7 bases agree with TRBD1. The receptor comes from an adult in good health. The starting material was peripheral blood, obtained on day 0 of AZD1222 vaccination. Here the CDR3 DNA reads TGTGCCAGCACCCCAGGGGGTAGGGAGAGACATGGCTACACCTTC. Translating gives CASTPGGRERHGYTF.